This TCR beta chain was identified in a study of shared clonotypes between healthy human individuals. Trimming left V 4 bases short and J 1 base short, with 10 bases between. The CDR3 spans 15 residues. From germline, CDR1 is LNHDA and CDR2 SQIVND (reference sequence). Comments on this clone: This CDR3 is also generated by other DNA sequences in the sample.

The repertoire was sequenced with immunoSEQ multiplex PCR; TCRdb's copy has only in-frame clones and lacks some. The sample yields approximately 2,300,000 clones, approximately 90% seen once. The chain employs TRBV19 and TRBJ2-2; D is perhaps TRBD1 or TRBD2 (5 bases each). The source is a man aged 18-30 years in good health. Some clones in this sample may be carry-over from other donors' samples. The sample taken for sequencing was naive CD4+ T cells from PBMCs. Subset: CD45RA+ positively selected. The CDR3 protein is CASSTGTVNTGELFF. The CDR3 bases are TGTGCCAGTAGTACCGGGACGGTGAACACCGGGGAGCTGTTTTTT.